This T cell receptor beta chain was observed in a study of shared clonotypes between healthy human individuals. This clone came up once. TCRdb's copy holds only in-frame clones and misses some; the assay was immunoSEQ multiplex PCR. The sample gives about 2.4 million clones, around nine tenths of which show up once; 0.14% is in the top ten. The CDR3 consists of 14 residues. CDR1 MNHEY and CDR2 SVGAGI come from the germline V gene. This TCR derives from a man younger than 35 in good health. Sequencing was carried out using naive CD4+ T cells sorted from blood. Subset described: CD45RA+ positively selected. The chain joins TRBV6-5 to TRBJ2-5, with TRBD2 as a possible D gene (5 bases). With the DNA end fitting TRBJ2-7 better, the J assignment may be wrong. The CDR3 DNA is TGTGCCAGCAGTTACTCAGAGGGCCCGGGCGAGCAGTACTTC. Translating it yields CASSYSEGPGEQYF.